Following are 25 T cell receptor beta chains from one sample sequenced in a study of T cell responses to AZD1222 COVID-19 vaccine. Some clones are missing from TCRdb's copy, which holds only in-frame ones; the method was immunoSEQ multiplex PCR. Of 120,000 to 150,000 clones in the sample, approximately 88% were seen once. Sample: peripheral blood, taken on day 0 of AZD1222 vaccination. The source of these receptors is an adult in good health.

The chain joins TRBV5-1 to TRBJ1-2; unclear D gene. V was pared by 4 bases and J by 8 bases, with 18 bases between. There are 14 residues in the CDR3. Germline V gene lookup returns CDR1 SGHRS and CDR2 YFSETQ. CDR3 amino acids: CASSPSPASPGYTF. The CDR3, as DNA: TGCGCCAGCAGCCCCAGTCCGGCCAGTCCAGGCTACACCTTC.

V usage is TRBV24-1 and J usage is TRBJ1-1; the D is unclear. CDR1 and CDR2 (germline): KGHDR, SFDVKD. V was trimmed by 7 bases and J by 3 bases, leaving 8 bases between them. The CDR3 is 12 residues long. CDR3 DNA sequence: TGTGCCACCAGCGATAAGCACACTGAAGCTTTCTTT. Translation gives CATSDKHTEAFF.

The chain employs TRBV10-3 and TRBJ2-5, with 7 bases that match TRBD1. The CDR3 covers 16 residues. V was pared by 4 bases and J by 1 base, with 9 bases of the junction left unmatched. Per germline, CDR1 ENHRY and CDR2 SYGVKD. CDR3 sequence (DNA): TGTGCCATCAGTGCACCGACAGGGTTTTTCCAAGAGACCCAGTACTTC. It codes for CAISAPTGFFQETQYF.

The J gene is TRBJ1-1, the V gene TRBV18; D remains unclear. This CDR3 has 13 amino acids. V lost 5 bases and J 0 bases, leaving 7 bases between the germline ends. Looked up from germline, CDR1 is KGHSH and CDR2 is LQKENI. The CDR3 sequence: CASSSEMNTEAFF. In DNA form, the CDR3 reads TGTGCCAGCTCATCCGAGATGAACACTGAAGCTTTCTTT.

The chain links TRBV5-8 to TRBJ2-3; TRBD2 matches 13 bases. This CDR3 spans 17 amino acids. Unmatched junction bases numbered 8, after V lost 3 bases and J lost 4 bases. CDR1 is SGHTS, CDR2 YDEGEE, per germline. CDR3 DNA sequence: TGTGCCAGCAGCTCGTCCGGAACTAGCGGGGGGGCAGATACGCAGTATTTT. Its translation: CASSSSGTSGGADTQYF.

This clone was counted once. The chain has TRBV30 and TRBJ2-7, with 11 positions matching TRBD1. J was trimmed by 6 bases and V by 5 bases; bases with no gene match: 6. The CDR3 sequence is 13 residues long. Germline V lookup: CDR1 GTSNPN, CDR2 SVGIG (reference sequence). The CDR3 here is CAWLTGTGGEQYF. CDR3 DNA sequence: TGTGCCTGGTTAACCGGGACAGGGGGCGAGCAGTACTTC. The full variable domain, rest sourced from reference TRBV30 and TRBJ2-7, is SQTIHQWPATLVQPVGSPLSLECTVEGTSNPNLYWYRQAAGRGLQLLFYSVGIGQISSEVPQNLSASRPQDRQFILSSKKLLLSDSGFYLCAWLTGTGGEQYFGPGTRLTVT.

This clone has only one observation. The chain carries TRBV5-6 and TRBJ2-1; D gene ambiguous. The CDR3 runs 13 residues. Germline V CDR1 and CDR2: SGHDT, YYEEEE. V was cut by 5 bases and J by 6 bases, with 12 bases left in between. The CDR3 here is CASRLNPSNEQFF. As DNA, the CDR3 is TGTGCCAGCAGACTAAACCCTAGCAATGAGCAGTTCTTC.

This clone was seen only once. This chain connects TRBV9 to TRBJ2-3; 16 bases align to TRBD2. The germline V gene has CDR1 SGDLS and CDR2 YYNGEE. J was trimmed by 5 bases and V by 5 bases; bases with no gene match: 14. The CDR3 is made up of 19 amino acids. This chain's CDR3 is CASSPDGTSGGGRQDTQYF. In nucleotides, the CDR3 is TGTGCCAGCAGTCCCGACGGGACTAGCGGGGGGGGCCGCCAAGATACGCAGTATTTT.

The chain has TRBV3-1 (or the pseudogene TRBV3-2) and TRBJ1-2, with TRBD1 matching 8 bases. From germline, CDR1 is LGHDT and CDR2 YNNKEL (reference sequence). CDR3 length: 15 amino acids. V was clipped by 0 bases and J by 7 bases; unmatched bases: 7. CDR3 coding DNA: TGTGCCAGCAGCCAAGATAAACGGGACAGGCTTGGCTACACCTTC. It codes for CASSQDKRDRLGYTF.

The chain carries TRBV7-9 and TRBJ1-2; tentative D call: TRBD1 (6 bases). Trimming stripped 5 bases from V and 4 bases from J, with 11 bases between. This CDR3 is 13 amino acids long. Germline-derived CDR1 and CDR2 are SEHNR and FQNEAQ (reference sequence). The CDR3 nucleotides are TGTGCCAGCAGCCCGGGGGCAGGCTATGGCTACACCTTC. This encodes CASSPGAGYGYTF.

CDR3 bases: TGTGCCAGCAGGGCTCCCGGGACAGGCTCCTACGAGCAGTACTTC. Translated: CASRAPGTGSYEQYF. This chain connects TRBV27 to TRBJ2-7; 8 bases are a match to TRBD1. The CDR3 runs 15 residues. Trimming took 6 bases from V and 0 from J; bases not matched to a gene: 7. Germline loops: CDR1 MNHEY, CDR2 SMNVEV (reference sequence).

V gene TRBV7-2 combines with J gene TRBJ2-3; D is unclear. The germline V gene encodes CDR1 SGHTA and CDR2 FQGNSA. The CDR3 totals 14 residues. V was shortened by 7 bases and J by 2 bases, with 13 bases between the two germline ends. The CDR3 DNA reads as TGTGCCAGCACCCTGAGGCAGTCCACAGATACGCAGTATTTT. Protein: CASTLRQSTDTQYF.

J is TRBJ1-2 and V is TRBV12-3 or TRBV12-4; D not resolved. This CDR3 spans 11 amino acids. Trimming removed 3 bases from V and 10 bases from J, with 9 bases in between. The CDR3 DNA reads TGTGCCAGCAGTTTCCGGCGGGACTACACCTTC. Encoded protein: CASSFRRDYTF.

The gene calls are TRBV25-1 and TRBJ2-2, with D possibly TRBD2 on 6 matching bases. V lost 1 base and J lost 5, with 8 bases in between. The germline V gene has CDR1 MGHDK and CDR2 SYGVNS. The CDR3 is 14 residues long. The CDR3 DNA sequence: TGTGCCAGCAGTGAATGGGGGAGGACCGGGGAGCTGTTTTTT. It yields the protein CASSEWGRTGELFF.

This sequence joins TRBV7-2 and TRBJ1-1; the D gene is possibly TRBD1 (5 bases). V was pared by 1 base and J by 2 bases, with 11 bases between. The V gene's germline CDR1 is SGHTA and CDR2 FQGNSA. The CDR3 is made up of 15 amino acids. DNA of the CDR3: TGTGCCAGCAGCTTAGTGGGGGGAGGCAACACTGAAGCTTTCTTT. Its translation: CASSLVGGGNTEAFF.

This clone was picked up a small number of times. This chain connects TRBV5-1 to TRBJ2-7; 11 positions agree with TRBD2. CDR3 size: 16 residues. Germline values: CDR1 SGHRS, CDR2 YFSETQ. Trimming at V came to 4 bases and at J to 5 bases, leaving 11 bases not matched to a gene. The CDR3 DNA is TGCGCCAGCAGCCGCTCTAGCGGGGGGTCGCCTGACGAGCAGTACTTC. This translates into CASSRSSGGSPDEQYF.

V usage is TRBV5-1 and J usage is TRBJ1-1; a weak D match, TRBD1 (6 bases). Trimming removed 4 bases from V and 3 bases from J, with 19 bases in between. Per germline, CDR1 SGHRS and CDR2 YFSETQ. The CDR3 has 16 residues. The CDR3 bases are TGCGCCAGCAGCAGAACAGGGAGTTGGTCCGACACTGAAGCTTTCTTT. Its protein is CASSRTGSWSDTEAFF.

The CDR3, as DNA: TGTGCCAGCAGTTTATCAGGGACCCAGTACTTC. It specifies CASSLSGTQYF. This chain links TRBV27 with TRBJ2-5, with D unresolved. V was shortened by 0 bases and J by 7 bases, with 3 bases between the two germline ends. Germline CDR1 reads MNHEY; CDR2 reads SMNVEV (reference sequence). The CDR3 length is 11 residues.

In this sample, this clone turned up once. The V call is TRBV19, the J call TRBJ1-1; possibly TRBD1 for D (5 bases). The CDR3 has 14 residues. Germline assignment: CDR1 LNHDA and CDR2 SQIVND (reference sequence). V lost 5 bases, J lost 3 bases, and 13 bases lay in between. CDR3 protein: CASSPGPLDTEAFF. The CDR3 DNA sequence: TGTGCCAGTAGTCCGGGACCGCTGGACACTGAAGCTTTCTTT.

The rearrangement links TRBV2 to TRBJ1-4, with unresolved D. V dropped 6 bases and J dropped 4 bases, with 15 bases sitting between them. The germline CDR1 and CDR2 sequences are SNHLY and FYNNEI. This CDR3 comprises 15 residues. The CDR3 nucleotides read TGTGCCAGCAGGGAACAAGTGCTGGGTAATGAAAAACTGTTTTTT. It yields the protein CASREQVLGNEKLFF.

This sequence joins TRBV12-3 or TRBV12-4 and TRBJ1-6; possible D gene TRBD1, 6 bases. V gave up 3 bases and J gave up 10 bases, with 7 bases separating them. This CDR3 comprises 12 residues. The DNA of the CDR3 is TGTGCCAGCAGTTTCGGGGGCTCACCCCTCCACTTT. Residues: CASSFGGSPLHF.

This CDR3 reads CASSPWMSWEKLFF. The CDR3 DNA sequence: TGTGCCAGCAGCCCCTGGATGAGTTGGGAAAAACTGTTTTTT. V usage is TRBV3-1 (or the pseudogene TRBV3-2) and J usage is TRBJ1-4; D is unclear. There are 14 residues in the CDR3. Germline V gene data show CDR1 as LGHDT and CDR2 as YNNKEL (reference sequence). V lost 4 bases and J 8 bases, leaving 14 bases between the germline ends.

The chain has TRBV3-1 (or the pseudogene TRBV3-2) and TRBJ1-2; D might be TRBD1 (5 bases). Trimming took off 1 base at V and 6 bases at J, with 24 bases between the two ends. Germline V gene lookup returns CDR1 LGHDT and CDR2 YNNKEL (reference sequence). This CDR3 is 18 amino acids long. This CDR3 reads CASSQVRGGTDTQHGYTF. The CDR3 DNA reads as TGTGCCAGCAGCCAAGTGAGGGGCGGGACCGACACACAGCATGGCTACACCTTC.

This clone has a handful of counts. The rearrangement links TRBV7-2 to TRBJ2-7, with a possible D match to TRBD2 (5 bases). Germline assignment: CDR1 SGHTA and CDR2 FQGNSA. V shed 5 bases and J shed 7 bases, with 12 bases lying between them. The CDR3 length is 12 residues. Here the CDR3 reads CASSTTREEQYF. The CDR3 DNA follows: TGTGCCAGCAGCACAACCCGGGAAGAGCAGTACTTC.

The chain has TRBV6-6 and TRBJ1-1; D is possibly TRBD1 (5 bases). The V gene lost 7 bases and the J gene lost 1 base, with 19 bases spanning the gap. The CDR3 has 16 amino acids. Germline CDR1 reads MNHNY; CDR2 reads SVGAGI (reference sequence). CDR3 in amino acids: CASKTLAGVRNTEAFF. CDR3 DNA sequence: TGTGCCAGCAAAACCCTAGCGGGGGTTAGGAACACTGAAGCTTTCTTT.